The sequence of this T cell receptor beta chain was determined in a study of shared clonotypes between healthy human individuals. Whole-study results and caveats: All-four-donor shared clonotypes had higher generation probabilities than non-shared clonotypes did.

TCRdb keeps only in-frame clones here, not all; method: immunoSEQ multiplex PCR. The sample includes about 2 million clones, roughly 95% seen only once; the top ten take 0.9% to 1.3%. This CDR3 has 14 residues. V dropped 3 bases and J dropped 6 bases, with 17 bases sitting between them. Looked up from germline, CDR1 is GTSNPN and CDR2 is SVGIG (reference sequence). Naive CD8 populations comprised CD45RO-negative cells positively selected for CCR7, excluding terminally differentiated effector memory CD45RA+ cells. Turning to this clone: Its antigen is currently unknown.

The sample comprised naive CD8+ T cells sorted from blood. The chain combines TRBV30 with TRBJ1-1, with D possibly TRBD1 on 6 matching bases. This sequence originates from a man aged 18 to 29 in good health. Here the CDR3 DNA reads TGTGCCTGGAGCACTGGACAGTTGGTCTCTGAAGCTTTCTTT. This sequence encodes CAWSTGQLVSEAFF.